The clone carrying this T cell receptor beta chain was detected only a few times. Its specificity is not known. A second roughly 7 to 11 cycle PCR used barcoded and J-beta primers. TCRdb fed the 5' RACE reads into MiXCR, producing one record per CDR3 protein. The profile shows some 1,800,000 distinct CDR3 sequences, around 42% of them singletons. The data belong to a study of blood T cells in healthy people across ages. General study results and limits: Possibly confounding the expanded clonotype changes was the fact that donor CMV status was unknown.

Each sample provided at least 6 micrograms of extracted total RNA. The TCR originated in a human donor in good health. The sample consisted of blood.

The CDR3 here is CASSQDEDRVGSGYTF. CDR3 nucleotides: TGTGCCAGCAGCCAAGATGAGGACAGGGTTGGTAGTGGCTACACCTTC. V gene TRBV4-2 combines with J gene TRBJ1-2; 8 bases align to TRBD1. With V trimmed by 0 bases and J by 7 bases, 10 bases remained unmatched. The length of the CDR3 is 16 residues. Germline V gene data show CDR1 as LGHNA and CDR2 as YNFKEQ.